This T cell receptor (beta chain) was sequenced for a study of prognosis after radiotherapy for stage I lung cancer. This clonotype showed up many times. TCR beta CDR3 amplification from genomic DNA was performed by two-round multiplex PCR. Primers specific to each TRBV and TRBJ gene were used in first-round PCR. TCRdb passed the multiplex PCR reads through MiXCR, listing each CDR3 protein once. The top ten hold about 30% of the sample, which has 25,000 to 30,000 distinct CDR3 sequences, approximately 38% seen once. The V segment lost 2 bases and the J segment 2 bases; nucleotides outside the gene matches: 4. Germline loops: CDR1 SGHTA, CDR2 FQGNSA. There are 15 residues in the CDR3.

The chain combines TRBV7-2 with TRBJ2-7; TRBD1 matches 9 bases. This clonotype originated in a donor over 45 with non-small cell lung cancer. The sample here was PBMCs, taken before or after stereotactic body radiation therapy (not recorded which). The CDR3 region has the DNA TGTGCCAGCAGCTTAACCGGGACAGGGACCTACGAGCAGTACTTC. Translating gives CASSLTGTGTYEQYF.